This is a list of T cell receptor beta chains from one sample in a study of shared clonotypes between healthy human individuals. Only in-frame clones appear in the TCRdb table, and some are missing; sequencing was by immunoSEQ multiplex PCR. The table records about 1 million clones, around four fifths of them present only once. The sample comprised memory CD4+ T cells sorted from blood. The receptor source for this set is a man aged 18 to 30 in good health. The conserved cysteine and the conserved F or W are not part of the CDR3 here. Each record gives: CDR3 protein, V gene, J gene.

CDR3: ASSFDWGYGYT
V: TRBV7-2
J: TRBJ1-2

CDR3: ASRSGGSNQPQH
V: TRBV28
J: TRBJ1-5

CDR3: ASSGQANTEAF
V: TRBV10-2
J: TRBJ1-1

CDR3: AWSFRTSGRLETQY
V: TRBV30
J: TRBJ2-5

CDR3: ASSQAQGKSYEQY
V: TRBV5-4
J: TRBJ2-7

CDR3: ASSRTSGIYEQY
V: TRBV5-1
J: TRBJ2-7

CDR3: ATSRDRYGTGGGGELF
V: TRBV15
J: TRBJ2-2

CDR3: ASSQDEGWETQY
V: TRBV4-1
J: TRBJ2-5

CDR3: ASSPPTGGSGANVLT
V: TRBV18
J: TRBJ2-6

CDR3: ASSAPGTNSPLH
V: TRBV7-2
J: TRBJ1-6

CDR3: ASLENGRGNEKLF
V: TRBV21-1
J: TRBJ1-4

CDR3: ASSLYVWPMGSYGYT
V: TRBV13
J: TRBJ1-2

CDR3: ASSSGQGYTGELF
V: TRBV18
J: TRBJ2-2

CDR3: ASSIRGANYGYT
V: TRBV19
J: TRBJ1-2

CDR3: ASSMGGNGETQY
V: TRBV5-1
J: TRBJ2-5

CDR3: ASSQTGVGTDTQY
V: TRBV19
J: TRBJ2-3

CDR3: ASSERRGATNEKLF
V: TRBV6-1
J: TRBJ1-4

CDR3: ASSRPASSDQETQY
V: TRBV7-9
J: TRBJ2-5

CDR3: ASSWDSALSYEQY
V: TRBV7-2
J: TRBJ2-7

CDR3: ASSSGRAEGTDTQY
V: TRBV5-1
J: TRBJ2-3

CDR3: ASSSPRPSGSYEQY
V: TRBV7-2
J: TRBJ2-7

CDR3: ASSQKTGVHIQY
V: TRBV4-1
J: TRBJ2-4

CDR3: ASSQSAGPGNQPQH
V: TRBV23-1
J: TRBJ1-5

CDR3: ASNRRGQRTYEQY
V: TRBV6-5
J: TRBJ2-7

CDR3: ASSPPIGDPKNIQY
V: TRBV18
J: TRBJ2-4

CDR3: ASSRSRVETQY
V: TRBV5-1
J: TRBJ2-5

CDR3: ASSRASGGASEQY
V: TRBV7-9
J: TRBJ2-7